This TCR beta chain is from a study of molecular identifiers for immune sequencing clone quantification. In this sample, this clonotype turned up many times. One entry per CDR3 protein results from TCRdb running MiXCR on the PCR reads. The profile shows around 54,000 distinct CDR3 sequences, 20% to 25% of them singletons. The receptor was derived from a human donor in good health. Some libraries in this study had Jurkat cell RNA spiked in. The specimen sequenced was naive CD8+ T cells from blood, with Jurkat cell RNA spiked in. Subset given: FACS-sorted CD8+CD4-CCR7+CD45RA+ naive T cells.

CDR3 sequence reads: CASSLRGAGTDTQYF. The CDR3 DNA follows: TGTGCCAGCAGCTTAAGGGGGGCTGGGACAGATACGCAGTATTTT. The chain has TRBV13 and TRBJ2-3, with D possibly called TRBD1 or TRBD2 (6 bases each). The CDR3 has 15 amino acids. V dropped 2 bases and J dropped 3 bases, with 12 bases sitting between them. The V gene's germline CDR1 is PRHDT and CDR2 FYEKMQ (reference sequence).